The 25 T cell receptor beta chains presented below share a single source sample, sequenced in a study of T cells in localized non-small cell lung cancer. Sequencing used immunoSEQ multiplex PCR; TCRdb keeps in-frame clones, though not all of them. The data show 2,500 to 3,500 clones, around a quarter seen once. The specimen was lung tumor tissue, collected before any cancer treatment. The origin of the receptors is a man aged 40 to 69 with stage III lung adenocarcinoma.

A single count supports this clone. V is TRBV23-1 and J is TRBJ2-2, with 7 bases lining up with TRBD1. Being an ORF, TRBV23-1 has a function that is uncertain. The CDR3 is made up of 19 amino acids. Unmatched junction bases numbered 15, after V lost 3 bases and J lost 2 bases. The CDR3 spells CASSHVSGQAQSNTGELFF. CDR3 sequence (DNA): TGCGCCAGCAGTCACGTATCAGGACAGGCTCAATCCAACACCGGGGAGCTGTTTTTT.

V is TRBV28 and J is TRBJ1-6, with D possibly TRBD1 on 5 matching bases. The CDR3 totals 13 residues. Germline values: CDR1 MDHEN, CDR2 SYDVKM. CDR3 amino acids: CASGGYENSPLHF. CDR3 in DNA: TGTGCTAGCGGGGGTTACGAAAATTCACCCCTCCACTTT.

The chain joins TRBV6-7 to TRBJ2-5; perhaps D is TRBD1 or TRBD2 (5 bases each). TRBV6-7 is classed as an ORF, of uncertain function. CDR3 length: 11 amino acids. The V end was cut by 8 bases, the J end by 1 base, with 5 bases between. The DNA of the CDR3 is TGTGCCAGCGGGACCCAAGAGACCCAGTACTTC. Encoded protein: CASGTQETQYF.

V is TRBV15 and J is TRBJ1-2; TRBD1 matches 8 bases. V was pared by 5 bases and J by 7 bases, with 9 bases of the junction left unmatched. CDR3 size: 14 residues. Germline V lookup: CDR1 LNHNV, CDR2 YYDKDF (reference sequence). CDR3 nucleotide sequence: TGTGCCACCAGCCCCAGGACAGGGATGAGTGGCTACACCTTC. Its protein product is CATSPRTGMSGYTF.

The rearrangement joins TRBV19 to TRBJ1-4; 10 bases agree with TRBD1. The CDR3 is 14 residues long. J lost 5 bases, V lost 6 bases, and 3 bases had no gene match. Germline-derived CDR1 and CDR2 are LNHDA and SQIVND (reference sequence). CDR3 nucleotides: TGTGCCAGTAGACCGGGACAGGGGAATGAAAAACTGTTTTTT. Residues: CASRPGQGNEKLFF.

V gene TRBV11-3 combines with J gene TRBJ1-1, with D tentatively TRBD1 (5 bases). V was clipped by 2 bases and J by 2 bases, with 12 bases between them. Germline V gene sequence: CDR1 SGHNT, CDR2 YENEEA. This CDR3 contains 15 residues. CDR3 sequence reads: CASSLFSGPNTEAFF. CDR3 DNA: TGTGCCAGCAGCTTATTCTCGGGACCCAACACTGAAGCTTTCTTT.

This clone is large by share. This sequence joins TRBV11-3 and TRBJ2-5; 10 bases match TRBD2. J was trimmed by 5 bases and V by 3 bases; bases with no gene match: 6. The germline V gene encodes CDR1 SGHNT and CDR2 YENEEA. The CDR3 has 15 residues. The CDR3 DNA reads TGTGCCAGCAGCTTGGTAGCGGGGGGAGGGGAGACCCAGTACTTC. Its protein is CASSLVAGGGETQYF. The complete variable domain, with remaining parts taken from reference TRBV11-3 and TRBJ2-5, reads EAGVVQSPRYKIIEKKQPVAFWCNPISGHNTLYWYLQNLGQGPELLIRYENEEAVDDSQLPKDRFSAERLKGVDSTLKIQPAELGDSAVYLCASSLVAGGGETQYFGPGTRLLVL.

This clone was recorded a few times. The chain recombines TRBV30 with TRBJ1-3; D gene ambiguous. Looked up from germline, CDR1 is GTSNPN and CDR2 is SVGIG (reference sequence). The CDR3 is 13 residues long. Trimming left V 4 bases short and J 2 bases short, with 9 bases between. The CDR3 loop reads CAWTGGPGNTIYF. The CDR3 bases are TGTGCCTGGACTGGAGGGCCTGGAAACACCATATATTTT.

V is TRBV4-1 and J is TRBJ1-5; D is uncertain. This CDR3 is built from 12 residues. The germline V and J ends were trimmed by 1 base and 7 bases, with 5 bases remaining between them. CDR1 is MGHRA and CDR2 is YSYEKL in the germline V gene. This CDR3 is CASSQVGQPQHF. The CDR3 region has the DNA TGCGCCAGCAGCCAAGTCGGGCAGCCCCAGCATTTT.

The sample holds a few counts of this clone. The CDR3 sequence is CASRNRAWVTYEQYF. CDR3 DNA sequence: TGTGCCAGCAGGAACAGGGCCTGGGTAACCTACGAGCAGTACTTC. V usage is TRBV28 and J usage is TRBJ2-7, with a possible D match to TRBD1 (6 bases). Germline CDR1 and CDR2: MDHEN and SYDVKM. The CDR3 loop spans 15 amino acids. Trimming pared 6 bases from V and 2 bases from J, leaving 17 bases between.

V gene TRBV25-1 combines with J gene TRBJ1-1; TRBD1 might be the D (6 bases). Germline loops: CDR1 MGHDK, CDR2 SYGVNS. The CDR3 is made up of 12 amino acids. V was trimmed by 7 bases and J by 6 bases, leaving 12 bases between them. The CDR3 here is CASTEGVAEAFF. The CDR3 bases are TGTGCCAGCACGGAGGGGGTGGCTGAAGCTTTCTTT. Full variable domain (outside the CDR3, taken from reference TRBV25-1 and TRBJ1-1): EADIYQTPRYLVIGTGKKITLECSQTMGHDKMYWYQQDPGMELHLIHYSYGVNSTEKGDLSSESTVSRIRTEHFPLTLESARPSHTSQYLCASTEGVAEAFFGQGTRLTVV.

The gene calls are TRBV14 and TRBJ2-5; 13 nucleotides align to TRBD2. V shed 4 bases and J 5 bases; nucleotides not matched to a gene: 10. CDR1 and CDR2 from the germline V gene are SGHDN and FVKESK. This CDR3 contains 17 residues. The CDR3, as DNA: TGTGCCAGCAGCCGGCCGGGACTAGCGGGGATTGGTGAGACCCAGTACTTC. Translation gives CASSRPGLAGIGETQYF. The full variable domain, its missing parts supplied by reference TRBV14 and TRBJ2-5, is EAGVTQFPSHSVIEKGQTVTLRCDPISGHDNLYWYRRVMGKEIKFLLHFVKESKQDESGMPNNRFLAERTGGTYSTLKVQPAELEDSGVYFCASSRPGLAGIGETQYFGPGTRLLVL.

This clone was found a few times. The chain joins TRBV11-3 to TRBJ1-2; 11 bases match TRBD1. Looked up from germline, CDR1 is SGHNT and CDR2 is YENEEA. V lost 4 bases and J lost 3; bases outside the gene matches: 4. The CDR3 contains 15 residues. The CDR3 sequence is CASSYGTGGDYGYTF. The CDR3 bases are TGTGCCAGCAGCTACGGGACAGGGGGAGACTATGGCTACACCTTC.

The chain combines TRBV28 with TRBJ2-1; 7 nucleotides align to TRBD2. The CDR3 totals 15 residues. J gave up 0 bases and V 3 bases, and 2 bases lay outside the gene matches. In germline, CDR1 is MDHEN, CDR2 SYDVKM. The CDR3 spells CASSFWGGSYNEQFF. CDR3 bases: TGTGCCAGCAGTTTTTGGGGGGGCTCCTACAATGAGCAGTTCTTC. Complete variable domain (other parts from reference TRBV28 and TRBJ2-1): DVKVTQSSRYLVKRTGEKVFLECVQDMDHENMFWYRQDPGLGLRLIYFSYDVKMKEKGDIPEGYSVSREKKERFSLILESASTNQTSMYLCASSFWGGSYNEQFFGPGTRLTVL.

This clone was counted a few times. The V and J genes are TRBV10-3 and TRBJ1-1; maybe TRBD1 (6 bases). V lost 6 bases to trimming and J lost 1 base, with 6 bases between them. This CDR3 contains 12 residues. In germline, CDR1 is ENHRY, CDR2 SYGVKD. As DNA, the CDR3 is TGTGCCATCAGGACAGGGAACACTGAAGCTTTCTTT. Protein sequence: CAIRTGNTEAFF.

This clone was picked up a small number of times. CDR3 sequence: CASSAVVATNEKLFF. DNA for the CDR3: TGTGCCAGCTCAGCAGTAGTCGCAACTAATGAAAAACTGTTTTTT. The chain is built from TRBV18 and TRBJ1-4, with D unclear. The CDR3 spans 15 residues. Trimming shortened V by 5 bases and J by 0 bases, and 10 bases separated the two germline ends. Germline V gives CDR1 KGHSH, CDR2 LQKENI. Based on the CDR3 plus reference TRBV18 and TRBJ1-4, the full variable domain is NAGVMQNPRHLVRRRGQEARLRCSPMKGHSHVYWYRQLPEEGLKFMVYLQKENIIDESGMPKERFSAEFPKEGPSILRIQQVVRGDSAAYFCASSAVVATNEKLFFGSGTQLSVL.

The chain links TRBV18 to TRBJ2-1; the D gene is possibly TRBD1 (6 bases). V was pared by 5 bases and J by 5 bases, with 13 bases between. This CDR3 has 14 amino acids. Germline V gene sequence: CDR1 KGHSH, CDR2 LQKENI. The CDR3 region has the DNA TGTGCCAGCTCATCCGCAGGGGCCCACAATGAGCAGTTCTTC. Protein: CASSSAGAHNEQFF.

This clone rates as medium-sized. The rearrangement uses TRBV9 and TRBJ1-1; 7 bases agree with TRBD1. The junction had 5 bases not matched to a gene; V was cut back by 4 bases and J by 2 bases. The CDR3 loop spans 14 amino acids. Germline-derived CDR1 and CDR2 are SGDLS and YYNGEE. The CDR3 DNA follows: TGTGCCAGCAGCCTAGGACAGGTAAACACTGAAGCTTTCTTT. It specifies CASSLGQVNTEAFF.

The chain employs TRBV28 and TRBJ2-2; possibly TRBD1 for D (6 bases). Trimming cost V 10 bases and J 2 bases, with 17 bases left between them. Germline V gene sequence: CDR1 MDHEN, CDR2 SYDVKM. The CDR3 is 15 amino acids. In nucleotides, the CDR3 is TGTGCCACCTCGTCCAGGGGAACCAACACCGGGGAGCTGTTTTTT. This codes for CATSSRGTNTGELFF.

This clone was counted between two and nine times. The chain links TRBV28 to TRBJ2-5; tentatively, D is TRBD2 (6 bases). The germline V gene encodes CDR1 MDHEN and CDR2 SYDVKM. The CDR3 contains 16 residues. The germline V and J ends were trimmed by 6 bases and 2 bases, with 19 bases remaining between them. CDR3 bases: TGTGCCAGCAGCCCCCTCGGTGGGGGGTGGCAAGAGACCCAGTACTTC. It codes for CASSPLGGGWQETQYF.

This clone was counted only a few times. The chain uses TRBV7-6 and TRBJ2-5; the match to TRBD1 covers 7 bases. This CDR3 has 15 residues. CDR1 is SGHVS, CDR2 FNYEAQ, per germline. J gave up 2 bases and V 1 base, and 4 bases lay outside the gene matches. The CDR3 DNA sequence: TGTGCCAGCAGCTTAGTATTGGGACAGCAAGAGACCCAGTACTTC. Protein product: CASSLVLGQQETQYF. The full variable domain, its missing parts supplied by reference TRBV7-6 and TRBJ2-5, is GAGVSQSPRYKVTKRGQDVALRCDPISGHVSLYWYRQALGQGPEFLTYFNYEAQQDKSGLPNDRFSAERPEGSISTLTIQRTEQRDSAMYRCASSLVLGQQETQYFGPGTRLLVL.

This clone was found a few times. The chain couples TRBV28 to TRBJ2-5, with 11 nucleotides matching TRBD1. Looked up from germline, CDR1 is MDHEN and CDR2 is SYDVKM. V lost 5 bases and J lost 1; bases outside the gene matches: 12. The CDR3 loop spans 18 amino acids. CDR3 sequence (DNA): TGTGCCAGCAGTCTTGGGTCGGACAGGGGGCGAATCCAAGAGACCCAGTACTTC. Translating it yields CASSLGSDRGRIQETQYF.

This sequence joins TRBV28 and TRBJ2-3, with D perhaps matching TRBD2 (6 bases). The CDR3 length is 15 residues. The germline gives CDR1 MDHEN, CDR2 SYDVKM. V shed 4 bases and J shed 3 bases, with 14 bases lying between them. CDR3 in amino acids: CASSYGTYQTDTQYF. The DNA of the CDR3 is TGTGCCAGCAGTTATGGGACTTACCAAACAGATACGCAGTATTTT. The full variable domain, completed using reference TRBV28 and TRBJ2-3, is DVKVTQSSRYLVKRTGEKVFLECVQDMDHENMFWYRQDPGLGLRLIYFSYDVKMKEKGDIPEGYSVSREKKERFSLILESASTNQTSMYLCASSYGTYQTDTQYFGPGTRLTVL.

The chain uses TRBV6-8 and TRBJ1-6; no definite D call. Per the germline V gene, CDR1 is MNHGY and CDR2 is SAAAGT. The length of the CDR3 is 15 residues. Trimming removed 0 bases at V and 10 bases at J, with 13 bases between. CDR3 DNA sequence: TGTGCCAGCAGTTACTCTGGCAGTATGGGCTCACCCCTCCACTTT. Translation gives CASSYSGSMGSPLHF.

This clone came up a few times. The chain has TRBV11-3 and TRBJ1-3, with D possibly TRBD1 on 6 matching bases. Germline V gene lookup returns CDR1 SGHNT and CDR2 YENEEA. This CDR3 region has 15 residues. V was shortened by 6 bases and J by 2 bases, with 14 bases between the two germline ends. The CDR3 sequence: CASSPTGIPGNTIYF. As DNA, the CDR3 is TGTGCCAGCAGTCCCACAGGGATACCTGGAAACACCATATATTTT.